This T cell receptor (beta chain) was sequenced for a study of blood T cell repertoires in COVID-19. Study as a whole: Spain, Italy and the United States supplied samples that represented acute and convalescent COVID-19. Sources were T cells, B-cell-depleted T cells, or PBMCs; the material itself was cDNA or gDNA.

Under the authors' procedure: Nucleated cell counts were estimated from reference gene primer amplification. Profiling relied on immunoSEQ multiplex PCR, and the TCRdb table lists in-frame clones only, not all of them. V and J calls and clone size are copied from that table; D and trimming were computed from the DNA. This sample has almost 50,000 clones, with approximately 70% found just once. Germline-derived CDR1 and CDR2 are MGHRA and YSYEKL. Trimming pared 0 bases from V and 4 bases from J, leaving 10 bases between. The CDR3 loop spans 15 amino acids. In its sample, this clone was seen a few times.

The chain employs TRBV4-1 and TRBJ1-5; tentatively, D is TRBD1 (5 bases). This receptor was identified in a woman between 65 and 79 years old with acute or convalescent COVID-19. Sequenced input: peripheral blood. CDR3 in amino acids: CASSQDLRGNQPQHF. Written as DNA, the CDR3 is TGCGCCAGCAGCCAAGATCTACGGGGGAATCAGCCCCAGCATTTT.